What follows are 13 T cell receptor beta chains derived from one specimen sequenced in a study of early T cells in non-severe SARS-CoV-2 infection. TCRdb fed the 5' RACE reads into MiXCR, producing one record per CDR3 protein. Of under 65,000 distinct CDR3 sequences listed, approximately 10% are singletons. Sequenced: whole blood. These receptor sequences come from an adult who was a healthcare worker with PCR-confirmed SARS-CoV-2 infection or an uninfected control (not recorded which).

This clonotype has only a few counts. The chain joins TRBV12-3 or TRBV12-4 to TRBJ2-1; D could derive from TRBD1 or TRBD2 (5 bases each). The CDR3 contains 15 residues. V gave up 6 bases and J gave up 6 bases, with 18 bases separating them. The CDR3 DNA is TGTGCCAGCAGCCCGGGACCCACTAACGGCAATGAGCAGTTCTTC. Amino acid sequence: CASSPGPTNGNEQFF.

This clonotype was counted between two and nine times. The chain employs TRBV11-3 and TRBJ2-4; 8 bases are a match to TRBD1. The germline CDR1 and CDR2 sequences are SGHNT and YENEEA. This CDR3 has 16 amino acids. Trimming took 5 bases from V and 1 from J; bases not matched to a gene: 7. This chain's CDR3 is CASSIRRGPAKNIQYF. Written as DNA, the CDR3 is TGTGCCAGCAGCATCCGCAGGGGGCCCGCCAAAAACATTCAGTACTTC.

This clonotype was counted a few times. The CDR3 DNA reads TGTGCCAGCTCAGAGTATGAGAAGAACACTGAAGCTTTCTTT. Protein product: CASSEYEKNTEAFF. This chain uses TRBV18 with TRBJ1-1; no definite D call. This CDR3 has 14 residues. Trimming took off 5 bases at V and 1 base at J, with 11 bases between the two ends. Germline V CDR1 and CDR2: KGHSH, LQKENI.

The chain uses TRBV20-1 and TRBJ2-7; 10 bases match TRBD1. V lost 7 bases, J lost 5 bases, and 2 bases stayed unmatched. The CDR3 is made up of 11 amino acids. Germline-derived CDR1 and CDR2 are DFQATT and SNEGSKA (reference sequence). CDR3 amino acids: CSGQGANEQYF. Here the CDR3 DNA reads TGCAGTGGACAGGGGGCAAACGAGCAGTACTTC.

The DNA for the CDR3 is TGTGCCAGCAGTGCGTCCCCGGATACGCAGTATTTT. Residues: CASSASPDTQYF. The rearrangement links TRBV2 to TRBJ2-3, with D unclear. In germline, CDR1 is SNHLY, CDR2 FYNNEI. The CDR3 covers 12 residues. Between the trimmed V and J ends, which lost 4 bases and 6 bases, there was a span of 8 bases. The variable domain in full, completed from reference TRBV2 and TRBJ2-3, reads EPEVTQTPSHQVTQMGQEVILRCVPISNHLYFYWYRQILGQKVEFLVSFYNNEISEKSEIFDDQFSVERPDGSNFTLKIRSTKLEDSAMYFCASSASPDTQYFGPGTRLTVL.

The chain links TRBV5-1 to TRBJ2-2, with D possibly being TRBD2 (5 bases). V lost 4 bases and J 0 bases, leaving 10 bases between the germline ends. Germline CDR1 and CDR2: SGHRS and YFSETQ. The CDR3 totals 15 residues. CDR3: CASSPLDPNTGELFF. The CDR3 nucleotides are TGCGCCAGCAGCCCACTAGACCCGAACACCGGGGAGCTGTTTTTT.

J is TRBJ2-7 and V is TRBV5-1; the match to TRBD2 covers 12 bases. Trimming took 3 bases from V and 2 from J; bases not matched to a gene: 0. The CDR3 spans 14 residues. Germline values: CDR1 SGHRS, CDR2 YFSETQ. CDR3 in amino acids: CASSSSGGAYEQYF. CDR3 DNA: TGCGCCAGCAGCTCTAGCGGGGGGGCCTACGAGCAGTACTTC.

Judged by abundance, this clonotype is medium-sized. The chain joins TRBV7-9 to TRBJ2-2; D is perhaps TRBD2 (6 bases). CDR3 length: 15 residues. V lost 5 bases and J 3 bases, leaving 13 bases between the germline ends. Germline lookup yields CDR1 SEHNR and CDR2 FQNEAQ (reference sequence). CDR3 residues: CASSPAGPDTGELFF. CDR3 nucleotides: TGTGCCAGCAGCCCAGCGGGTCCAGACACCGGGGAGCTGTTTTTT.

This clonotype was seen many times. The chain joins TRBV4-2 to TRBJ1-5; D is unresolved. The germline CDR1 and CDR2 sequences are LGHNA and YNFKEQ. Trimming took off 0 bases at V and 6 bases at J, with 6 bases between the two ends. CDR3 size: 13 residues. DNA for the CDR3: TGTGCCAGCAGCCAAGAATTGGGTCAGCCCCAGCATTTT. Translated: CASSQELGQPQHF.

There are a few counts of this clonotype. The CDR3 here is CASSPEASAHYEQYF. In nucleotides, the CDR3 is TGCGCCAGCAGCCCGGAGGCTAGCGCCCACTACGAGCAGTACTTC. The rearrangement joins TRBV4-1 to TRBJ2-7; a weak D match, TRBD2 (6 bases). Trimming took 4 bases from V and 3 from J, leaving 16 bases between them. Germline lookup yields CDR1 MGHRA and CDR2 YSYEKL. The CDR3 runs to 15 residues.

Only a few counts were recorded for this clonotype. The chain recombines TRBV20-1 with TRBJ2-7; 9 positions match TRBD2. CDR3 length equals 12 residues. Germline values: CDR1 DFQATT, CDR2 SNEGSKA (reference sequence). V shed 4 bases and J 5 bases; nucleotides not matched to a gene: 3. Here the CDR3 reads CSANLAGHEQYF. The DNA of the CDR3 is TGCAGTGCTAACCTAGCGGGACACGAGCAGTACTTC.

This chain links TRBV29-1 with TRBJ2-5, with 8 bases that match TRBD2. The CDR3 covers 14 residues. Germline assignment: CDR1 SQVTM and CDR2 ANQGSEA. Trimming removed 3 bases from V and 1 base from J; junction bases left unmatched: 4. CDR3 sequence: CSVDRGLAQETQYF. The DNA for the CDR3 is TGCAGCGTTGACCGTGGACTAGCCCAAGAGACCCAGTACTTC.

This clonotype was seen many times. The V gene is TRBV7-6, the J gene TRBJ2-3, with TRBD2 matching over 9 bases. The CDR3 contains 16 residues. V dropped 5 bases and J dropped 4; count of bases not matched to a gene: 10. Germline-derived CDR1 and CDR2 are SGHVS and FNYEAQ. The CDR3 loop is CASSRLAGSTPDTQYF. For the CDR3, the DNA is TGTGCCAGCAGCCGTCTAGCGGGGAGTACGCCAGATACGCAGTATTTT.